The TCR beta chain described here comes from a study of Graves' ophthalmopathy and Graves' hyperthyroidism. Study-wide context: Peripheral blood was gathered at the point of initial diagnosis, before any treatment started. Study findings and constraints: At about 69% sensitivity and 72.22% specificity, the model predicted progression of the ophthalmopathy.

Amplifying from RNA transcripts, the study obtained TCR beta CDR3 regions. The authors performed first-round RT-PCR with HTBI primers and then a second-round multiplex PCR. TCRdb recomputed calls from the multiplex PCR reads with MiXCR, one row per CDR3 protein. The sample gives hundreds of thousands of distinct CDR3 sequences, 20% to 25% of which show up once; approximately 7% is in the top ten. In the case of this clonotype: Its specificity is not known.

Where ophthalmopathy was absent within 18 months of follow-up, hyperthyroidism was stable. Ages of hyperthyroidism patients ran from 18 to 65, and their diagnoses were new, under 2 months' duration. The CDR3 is 15 residues long. J gave up 3 bases and V 4 bases, and 5 bases lay outside the gene matches. CDR1 MNHEY and CDR2 SVGEGT come from the germline V gene. Sequencing was performed on peripheral blood. This chain links TRBV6-2 or TRBV6-3 with TRBJ2-2; 7 nucleotides match TRBD1. The TCR originated in a young woman with stable Graves' hyperthyroidism. Some clones in this sample may be carry-over from other donors' samples. The CDR3 DNA is TGTGCCAGCAGTTCCTACAGGGGAGACACCGGGGAGCTGTTTTTT. It encodes CASSSYRGDTGELFF.